This T cell receptor beta chain was retrieved from a study of cytomegalovirus exposure and HLA in healthy donors. The study, taken as a whole, reports: Approximately 160 TCR beta chains were listed as cytomegalovirus-associated.

Looked up from germline, CDR1 is LNHDA and CDR2 is SQIVND (reference sequence). The CDR3 runs to 12 residues. V was shortened by 3 bases and J by 4 bases, with 4 bases between the two germline ends. The study ran its PCR with 60 Vbeta and 13 Jbeta primers. TCRdb's table, derived via immunoSEQ multiplex PCR, lists solely in-frame clones and lacks some. In the table there are some 150,000 clones, around 80% of which are singletons. Comments on this clone: Its antigen is unidentified.

The sample consisted of PBMCs. This clonotype originated in a man aged 18 to 30 in good health and CMV-seropositive. V usage is TRBV19 and J usage is TRBJ2-1; D is ambiguous. The CDR3: CASSIAYNEQFF. In DNA, the CDR3 is TGTGCCAGTAGTATTGCGTACAATGAGCAGTTCTTC.